A selection of T cell receptor beta chains follows, all from one sample in a study of OX40 agonist ivuxolimab in advanced cancers. Profiling relied on immunoSEQ multiplex PCR, and the TCRdb table lists in-frame clones only, not all of them. Of about 50,000 clones listed, around nine tenths are singletons. The sample in question was CD4+ or CD8+ T cells sorted from blood, obtained in a trial of the OX40 agonist ivuxolimab. The origin of the receptors is an adult with an advanced solid tumor such as melanoma, head and neck, liver or kidney cancer. Both conserved end residues are part of each CDR3. Fields, in order: J gene, V gene, CDR3 length, D gene, clone size, CDR3 DNA, CDR3 protein. D genes are given only for firm matches. Clone size is stated in some rows and not others, as once, few, many or a class when expanded.

>TRBJ1-2|TRBV6-5|13|TRBD1|.
TGTGCCAGCAGCCCCGACAGGGACTATGGCTACACCTTC
CASSPDRDYGYTF
>TRBJ2-5|TRBV7-9|18|TRBD1|once
TGTGCCAGCAGCTTAGCGGGACAGGGGGGTCGGTACCAAGAGACCCAGTACTTC
CASSLAGQGGRYQETQYF
>TRBJ1-5|TRBV5-6|15|.|.
TGTGCCAGCAGCCAATGGGGGCAGGTGAATCAGCCCCAGCATTTT
CASSQWGQVNQPQHF
>TRBJ2-5|TRBV5-1|14|TRBD2|once
TGCGCCAGCAGCATTAGCGGGATGCGAGAGACCCAGTACTTC
CASSISGMRETQYF
>TRBJ1-6|TRBV6-5|14|.|.
TGTGCCAGCACGCCACGGGGGGATAGATCACCCCTCCACTTT
CASTPRGDRSPLHF
>TRBJ2-7|TRBV19|14|.|.
TGTGCCAGTAGTCTAACTGACGGGCCCTACGAGCAGTACTTC
CASSLTDGPYEQYF
>TRBJ2-1|TRBV4-1|15|TRBD2|.
TGCGCCAGCAGCCAAGGTCCTAGCGGGGTCAATGAGCAGTTCTTC
CASSQGPSGVNEQFF
>TRBJ2-2|TRBV5-1|15|TRBD2|.
TGCGCCAGCAGCTCCGGGACGGGAGGGGCCGGGGAGCTGTTTTTT
CASSSGTGGAGELFF
>TRBJ1-5|TRBV19|12|.|.
TGTGCCAGTGGGGGGGGAAATCAGCCCCAGCATTTT
CASGGGNQPQHF
>TRBJ1-3|TRBV6-5|16|TRBD1|.
TGTGCCAGCAGTTATGGGACAGCCTACTCTGGAAACACCATATATTTT
CASSYGTAYSGNTIYF
>TRBJ2-3|TRBV13|18|TRBD2|once
TGTGCCAGCAGCGGAACGACTAGCGGGCTTTCTAGCACAGATACGCAGTATTTT
CASSGTTSGLSSTDTQYF
>TRBJ2-1|TRBV5-6|14|.|.
TGTGCCAGCAGCCTGGTGGGTCCACCTCATGAGCAGTTCTTC
CASSLVGPPHEQFF
>TRBJ2-7|TRBV10-2|15|TRBD2|.
TGCGCCAGCACTCCTAGCGGGGGGGCCCCCCACGAGCAGTACTTC
CASTPSGGAPHEQYF
>TRBJ1-1|TRBV11-2|15|.|.
TGTGCCAGCAGGAGAAGAACAGGGCTGAACACTGAAGCTTTCTTT
CASRRRTGLNTEAFF
>TRBJ1-1|TRBV30|13|.|.
TGTGCCTGGAGTGTATTAGGTCACACTGAAGCTTTCTTT
CAWSVLGHTEAFF
>TRBJ2-2|TRBV30|14|.|.
TGTGCCTGGAGGTGGGGGGTTATGGCCGGGGAGCTGTTTTTT
CAWRWGVMAGELFF
>TRBJ1-1|TRBV7-9|13|.|.
TGTGCCAGCAGCTTACGGGGGGACACTGAAGCTTTCTTT
CASSLRGDTEAFF
>TRBJ2-5|TRBV14|9|.|.
TGTGCCAGCAGCCGTAGACGTAACTTC
CASSRRRNF
>TRBJ2-5|TRBV2|16|TRBD2|.
TGTGCCAGCTGGGGGGCGAGCGCTAGCGGGGAAGGGACCCAGTACTTC
CASWGASASGEGTQYF
>TRBJ2-4|TRBV28|14|.|.
TGTGCCAGCAGGACCCCGGGGCCTCTTGACATTCAGTACTTC
CASRTPGPLDIQYF
>TRBJ1-1|TRBV19|11|.|.
TGTGCCAGCGAGGACGGAACTGAAGCTTTCTTT
CASEDGTEAFF
>TRBJ2-1|TRBV6-1|14|TRBD2|.
TGTGCCAGCGGAACTAGCGGCTCCTACAATGAGCAGTTCTTC
CASGTSGSYNEQFF
>TRBJ2-2|TRBV7-9|14|.|once
TGTGCCAGCAGCTCCGTAGGGGGAGGCGGGGAGCTGTTTTTT
CASSSVGGGGELFF
>TRBJ1-6|TRBV5-1|16|.|once
TGCGCCAGCAGTCGGAGGGGAGTTCCCTATAATTCACCCCTCCACTTT
CASSRRGVPYNSPLHF
>TRBJ2-2|TRBV29-1|13|TRBD2|.
TGCAGCGGGGGGAGGGCGAACACCGGGGAGCTGTTTTTT
CSGGRANTGELFF
>TRBJ2-3|TRBV6-4|14|TRBD2|.
TGTGCCAGCAGCGCGGGGGGAAGCACAGATACGCAGTATTTT
CASSAGGSTDTQYF
>TRBJ1-2|TRBV4-1|14|.|.
TGCGCCAGCAGCCAAGACCTCGGGACGGCCGGCTACACCTTC
CASSQDLGTAGYTF
>TRBJ2-3|TRBV14|13|.|.
TGTGCCAGCAGCCAAAGGCTTCGGGATACGCAGTATTTT
CASSQRLRDTQYF
>TRBJ2-2|TRBV6-5|15|.|.
TGTGCCAGCAATGTTAAGGACAGTAACACCGGGGAGCTGTTTTTT
CASNVKDSNTGELFF
>TRBJ2-5|TRBV5-4|14|.|.
TGTGCCAGCAGCTTGTGGGGGGGCGTGGAGACCCAGTACTTC
CASSLWGGVETQYF
>TRBJ2-1|TRBV6-6|15|.|.
TGTGCCAGCAGCCCAGGGGGGGACCTCTACAATGAGCAGTTCTTC
CASSPGGDLYNEQFF
>TRBJ1-5|TRBV2|13|.|.
TGTGCCAGCAGGCAGGGCAGCAATCAGCCCCAGCATTTT
CASRQGSNQPQHF
>TRBJ1-3|TRBV11-2|16|.|.
TGTGCCAGCAGCTTAGTCAGTACGGGGACTGGAAACACCATATATTTT
CASSLVSTGTGNTIYF
>TRBJ1-1|TRBV30|11|.|few
TGTGCCTGGAGTGAGGAGACTGAAGCTTTCTTT
CAWSEETEAFF
>TRBJ1-2|TRBV5-5|12|.|.
TGTGCCAGCAGCGCGAGGACTCTTGGCTACACCTTC
CASSARTLGYTF
>TRBJ1-2|TRBV5-8|15|.|.
TGTGCCAGCAGCTTGAGTAGGACGAAGTACTATGGCTACACCTTC
CASSLSRTKYYGYTF